This section outlines one T cell receptor beta chain sequence together with its context. What it binds is not known. The data were produced by immunoSEQ multiplex PCR, yet TCRdb's version contains in-frame clones alone and is incomplete. The profile shows about 2 million clones, 85% to 95% of them singletons. These data are taken from a study of shared clonotypes between healthy human individuals. The CDR3 length is 16 residues. Germline CDR1 and CDR2: WNHNN and SYGVQD (reference sequence). V lost 2 bases to trimming and J lost 3 bases; unmatched junction nucleotides: 3. Overall study results and limits: The generation probabilities recorded for non-shared clonotypes fell below those of clonotypes shared by all four donors.

The chain is built from TRBV10-1 and TRBJ2-3, with 12 bases lining up with TRBD2. What was sequenced was naive CD4+ T cells sorted from blood. The subset was: CD45RA+ positively selected. The origin of this receptor is a man aged 18 to 30 in good health. In DNA, the CDR3 is TGCGCCAGCAGTGAGACTACTAGCGGGAGGACAGATACGCAGTATTTT. Translating gives CASSETTSGRTDTQYF.